This TCR beta chain is from a study of identical twins. This CDR3 spans 15 amino acids. V was pared by 5 bases and J by 4 bases, with 8 bases of the junction left unmatched. Germline V gives CDR1 SGHTA, CDR2 FQGTGA. TCRdb re-analysed the 5' RACE reads in MiXCR, keeping a single row per CDR3 protein. The sample shows about 530,000 distinct CDR3 sequences, approximately 20% of them seen only once. As regards this clonotype: Antigen unknown.

Study observations and caveats: Diverse VJ usage suggested most zero-insertion clonotypes were not invariant T cells.

This sample was also put to use in a study of yellow fever vaccine responses in identical twins.

The sequencing sample was made of CD4+ T cells sorted from blood. J is TRBJ2-5 and V is TRBV7-3; 9 positions agree with TRBD2. This receptor was taken from a young woman in good health. CDR3 region: CASSPAGTSLETQYF. DNA for the CDR3: TGTGCCAGCAGCCCAGCAGGGACTAGCTTAGAGACCCAGTACTTC.